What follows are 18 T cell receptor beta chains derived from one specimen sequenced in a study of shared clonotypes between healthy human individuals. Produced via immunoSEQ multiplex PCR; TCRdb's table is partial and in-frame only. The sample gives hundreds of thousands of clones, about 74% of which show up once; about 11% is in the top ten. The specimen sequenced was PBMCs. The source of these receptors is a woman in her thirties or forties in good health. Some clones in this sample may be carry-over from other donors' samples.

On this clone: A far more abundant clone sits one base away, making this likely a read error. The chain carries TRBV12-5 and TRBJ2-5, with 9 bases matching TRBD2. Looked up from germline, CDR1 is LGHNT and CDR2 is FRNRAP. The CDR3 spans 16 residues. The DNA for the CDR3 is TGTGCTAGTGGTTTGGTATTAGCGGGAGTAGGTGAGACCCGGTACTTC. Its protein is CASGLVLAGVGETRYF.

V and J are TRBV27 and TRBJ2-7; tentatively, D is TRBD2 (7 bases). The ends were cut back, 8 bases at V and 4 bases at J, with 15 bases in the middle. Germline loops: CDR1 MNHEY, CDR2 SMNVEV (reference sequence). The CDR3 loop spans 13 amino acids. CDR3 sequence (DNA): TGTGCCAGCGCGGTAGGGAGGGGGTACGAGCAGTACTTC. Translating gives CASAVGRGYEQYF.

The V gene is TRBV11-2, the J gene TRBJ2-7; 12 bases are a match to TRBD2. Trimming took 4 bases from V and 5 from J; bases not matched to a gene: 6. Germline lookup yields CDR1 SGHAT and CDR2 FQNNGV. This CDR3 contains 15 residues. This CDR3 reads CASSWLAGGPDEQYF. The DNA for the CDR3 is TGTGCCAGCAGCTGGCTAGCGGGAGGGCCGGACGAGCAGTACTTC.

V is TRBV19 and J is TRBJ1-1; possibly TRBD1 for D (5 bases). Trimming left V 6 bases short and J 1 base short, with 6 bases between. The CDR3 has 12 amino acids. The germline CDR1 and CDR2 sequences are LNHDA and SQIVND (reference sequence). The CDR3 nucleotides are TGTGCCAGTAGGGGGGGGAACACTGAAGCTTTCTTT. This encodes CASRGGNTEAFF.

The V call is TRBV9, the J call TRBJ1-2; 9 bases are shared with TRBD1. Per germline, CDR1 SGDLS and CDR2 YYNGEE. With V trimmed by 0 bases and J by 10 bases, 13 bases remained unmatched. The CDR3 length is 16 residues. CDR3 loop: CASSVGGVGTGTSYTF. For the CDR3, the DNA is TGTGCCAGCAGCGTAGGGGGTGTCGGGACAGGGACCTCCTACACCTTC. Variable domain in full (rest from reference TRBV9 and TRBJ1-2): DSGVTQTPKHLITATGQRVTLRCSPRSGDLSVYWYQQSLDQGLQFLIQYYNGEERAKGNILERFSAQQFPDLHSELNLSSLELGDSALYFCASSVGGVGTGTSYTFGSGTRLTVV.

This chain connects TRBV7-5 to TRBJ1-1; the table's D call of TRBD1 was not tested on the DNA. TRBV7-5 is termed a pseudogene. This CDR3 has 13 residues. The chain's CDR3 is CASSILRGGEAFF. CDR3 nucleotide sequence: TGTGCCAGCAGCATTCTCAGGGGCGGAGAAGCTTTCTTT.

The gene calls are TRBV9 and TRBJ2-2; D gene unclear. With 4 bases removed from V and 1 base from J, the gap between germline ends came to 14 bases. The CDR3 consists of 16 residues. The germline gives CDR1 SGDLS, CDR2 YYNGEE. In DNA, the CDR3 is TGTGCCAGCAGCCTCAGAGGTCTAGAGAACACCGGGGAGCTGTTTTTT. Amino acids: CASSLRGLENTGELFF. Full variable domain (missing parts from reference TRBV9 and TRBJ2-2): DSGVTQTPKHLITATGQRVTLRCSPRSGDLSVYWYQQSLDQGLQFLIQYYNGEERAKGNILERFSAQQFPDLHSELNLSSLELGDSALYFCASSLRGLENTGELFFGEGSRLTVL.

The CDR3 nucleotides read TGTGCCAGCAGTTTGGGGGGATCAGACACTGAAGCTTTCTTT. Amino acids: CASSLGGSDTEAFF. V is TRBV28 and J is TRBJ1-1; tentative D call: TRBD1 (5 bases). Per germline, CDR1 MDHEN and CDR2 SYDVKM. The CDR3 consists of 14 residues. V lost 3 bases, J lost 3 bases, and 11 bases lay in between.

CDR3 in amino acids: CASSLGDRGYEQYF. CDR3 bases: TGTGCCAGCAGCTTGGGGGACAGGGGGTACGAGCAGTACTTC. The rearrangement uses TRBV5-6 and TRBJ2-7, with 11 bases fitting TRBD1. This CDR3 is 14 amino acids long. Trimming took 0 bases from V and 4 from J; bases not matched to a gene: 0. Germline V lookup: CDR1 SGHDT, CDR2 YYEEEE.

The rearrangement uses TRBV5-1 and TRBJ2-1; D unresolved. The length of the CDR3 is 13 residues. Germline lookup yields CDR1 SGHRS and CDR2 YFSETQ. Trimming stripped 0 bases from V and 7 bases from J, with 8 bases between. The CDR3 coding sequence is TGCGCCAGCAGCTTGGAATCAGAGAATGAGCAGTTCTTC. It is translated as CASSLESENEQFF.

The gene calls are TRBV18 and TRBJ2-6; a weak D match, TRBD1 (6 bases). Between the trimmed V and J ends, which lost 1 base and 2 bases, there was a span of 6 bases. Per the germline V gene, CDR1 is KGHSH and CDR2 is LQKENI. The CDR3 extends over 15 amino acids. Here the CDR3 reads CASSPQGAGANVLTF. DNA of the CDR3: TGTGCCAGCTCACCACAGGGGGCTGGGGCCAACGTCCTGACTTTC.

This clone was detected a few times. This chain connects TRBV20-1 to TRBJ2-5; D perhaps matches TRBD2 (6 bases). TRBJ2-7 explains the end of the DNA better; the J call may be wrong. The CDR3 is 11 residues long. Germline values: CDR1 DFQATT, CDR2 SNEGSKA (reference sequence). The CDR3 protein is CSATKTSEQYF. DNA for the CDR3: TGCAGTGCTACAAAGACTAGCGAGCAGTACTTC.

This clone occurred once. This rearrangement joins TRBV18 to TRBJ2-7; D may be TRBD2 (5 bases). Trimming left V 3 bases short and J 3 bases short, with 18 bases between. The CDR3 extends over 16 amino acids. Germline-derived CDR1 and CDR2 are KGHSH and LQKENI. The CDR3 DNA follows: TGTGCCAGCTCACCCATTCCTAGCAGGAGAGACTACGAGCAGTACTTC. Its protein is CASSPIPSRRDYEQYF.

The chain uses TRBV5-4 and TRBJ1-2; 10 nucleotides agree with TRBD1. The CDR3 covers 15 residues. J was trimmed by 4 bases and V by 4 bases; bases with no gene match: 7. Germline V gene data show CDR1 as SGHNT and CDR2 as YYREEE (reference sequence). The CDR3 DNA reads TGTGCCAGCAGCACCCGGACAGGGGGGAGCTATGGCTACACCTTC. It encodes CASSTRTGGSYGYTF.

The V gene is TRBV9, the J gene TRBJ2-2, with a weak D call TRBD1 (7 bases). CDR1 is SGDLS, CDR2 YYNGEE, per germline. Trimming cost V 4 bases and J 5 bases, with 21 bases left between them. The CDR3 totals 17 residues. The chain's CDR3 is CASSLASKGAGTGELFF. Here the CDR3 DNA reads TGTGCCAGCAGCTTGGCCTCAAAGGGGGCGGGAACCGGGGAGCTGTTTTTT.

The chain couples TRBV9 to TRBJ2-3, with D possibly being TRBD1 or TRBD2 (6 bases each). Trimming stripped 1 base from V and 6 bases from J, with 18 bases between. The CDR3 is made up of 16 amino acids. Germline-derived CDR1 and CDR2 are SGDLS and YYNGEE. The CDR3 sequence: CASSVSLGGHRDTQYF. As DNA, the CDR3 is TGTGCCAGCAGCGTATCTTTAGGGGGGCACAGGGATACGCAGTATTTT.

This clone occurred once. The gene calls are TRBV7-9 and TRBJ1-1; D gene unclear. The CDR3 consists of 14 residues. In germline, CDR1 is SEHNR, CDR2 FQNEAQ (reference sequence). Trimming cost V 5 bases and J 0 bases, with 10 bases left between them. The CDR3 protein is CASSPRAMNTEAFF. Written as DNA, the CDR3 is TGTGCCAGCAGCCCCCGGGCCATGAACACTGAAGCTTTCTTT.

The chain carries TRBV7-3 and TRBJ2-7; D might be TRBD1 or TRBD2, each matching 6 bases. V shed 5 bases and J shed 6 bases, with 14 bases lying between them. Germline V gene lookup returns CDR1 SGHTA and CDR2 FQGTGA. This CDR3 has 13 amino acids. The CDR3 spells CASSMAGTTEQYF. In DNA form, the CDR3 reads TGTGCCAGCAGCATGGCGGGGACAACCGAGCAGTACTTC.